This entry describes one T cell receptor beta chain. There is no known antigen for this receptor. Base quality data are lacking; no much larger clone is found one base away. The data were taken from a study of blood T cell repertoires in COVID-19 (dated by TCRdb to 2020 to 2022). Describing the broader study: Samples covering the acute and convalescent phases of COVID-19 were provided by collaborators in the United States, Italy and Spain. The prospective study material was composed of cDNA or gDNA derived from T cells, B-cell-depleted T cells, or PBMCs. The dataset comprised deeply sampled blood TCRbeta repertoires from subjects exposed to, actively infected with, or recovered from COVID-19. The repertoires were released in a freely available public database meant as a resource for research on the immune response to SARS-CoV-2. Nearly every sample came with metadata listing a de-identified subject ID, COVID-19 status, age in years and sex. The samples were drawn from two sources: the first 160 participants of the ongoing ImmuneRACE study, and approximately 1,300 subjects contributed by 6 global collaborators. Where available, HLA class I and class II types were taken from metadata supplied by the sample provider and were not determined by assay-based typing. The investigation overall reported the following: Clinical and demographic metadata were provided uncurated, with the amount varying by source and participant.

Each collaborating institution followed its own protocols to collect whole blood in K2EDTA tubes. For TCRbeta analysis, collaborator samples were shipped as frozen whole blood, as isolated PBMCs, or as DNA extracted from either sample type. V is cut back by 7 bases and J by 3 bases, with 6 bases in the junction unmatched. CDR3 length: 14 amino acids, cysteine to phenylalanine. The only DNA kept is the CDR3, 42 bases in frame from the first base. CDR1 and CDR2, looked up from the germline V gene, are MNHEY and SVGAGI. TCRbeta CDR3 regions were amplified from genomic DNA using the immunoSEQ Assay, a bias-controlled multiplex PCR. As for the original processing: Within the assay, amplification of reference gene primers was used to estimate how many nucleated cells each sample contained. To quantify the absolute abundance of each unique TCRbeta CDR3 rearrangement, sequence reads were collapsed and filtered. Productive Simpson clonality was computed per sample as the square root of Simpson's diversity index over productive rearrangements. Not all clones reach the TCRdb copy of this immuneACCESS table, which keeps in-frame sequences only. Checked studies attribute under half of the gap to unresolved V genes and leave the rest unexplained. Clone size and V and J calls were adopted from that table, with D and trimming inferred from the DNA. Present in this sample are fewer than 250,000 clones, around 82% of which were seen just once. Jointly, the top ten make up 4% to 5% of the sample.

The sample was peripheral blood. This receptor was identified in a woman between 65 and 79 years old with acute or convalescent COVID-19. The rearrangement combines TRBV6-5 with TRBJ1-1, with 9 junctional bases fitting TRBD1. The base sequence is TGTGCCAGCATCCGGGACAGGGTTGACACTGAAGCTTTCTTT. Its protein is CASIRDRVDTEAFF.